These 20 T cell receptor beta chains originate from one sample sequenced in a study of beta chain features in type 1 diabetes. Sequencing targeted expressed TCRB transcripts, as all isolated RNA had been reverse transcribed. Sequenced by immunoSEQ multiplex PCR; TCRdb stores in-frame clones only, minus some. Of about 620,000 clones listed, less than 20% are singletons. Sequenced input: naive CD4+ T cells from blood. All receptors come from a man aged 18 to 29 in good health.

V is TRBV7-2 and J is TRBJ2-1; D unclear. Deletions cut 5 bases from V and 15 bases from J, with 17 bases between. The CDR3 has 12 residues. The germline V gene has CDR1 SGHTA and CDR2 FQGNSA. The DNA of the CDR3 is TGTGCCAGCAGCCAGCAGAGCCAACGTACGTTCTTC. This sequence encodes CASSQQSQRTFF.

J is TRBJ2-3 and V is TRBV5-1, with 7 nucleotides matching TRBD2. CDR3 length equals 17 residues. Germline V gene data show CDR1 as SGHRS and CDR2 as YFSETQ. The trim removed 1 base at V and 5 bases at J, leaving 13 bases unmatched. In DNA form, the CDR3 reads TGCGCCAGCAGCTTGAATCCGAGTCCGGGGGGAGGAGATACGCAGTATTTT. Protein product: CASSLNPSPGGGDTQYF.

This clone was counted a few times. The rearrangement links TRBV9 to TRBJ2-3, with 10 bases that match TRBD2. Trimming removed 2 bases from V and 3 bases from J; junction bases left unmatched: 6. CDR1 and CDR2 (germline): SGDLS, YYNGEE. This CDR3 has 16 amino acids. In nucleotides, the CDR3 is TGTGCCAGCAGCGTTGGGACTAGCGAGGAAACAGATACGCAGTATTTT. The encoded protein is CASSVGTSEETDTQYF. The full variable domain, rest sourced from reference TRBV9 and TRBJ2-3, is DSGVTQTPKHLITATGQRVTLRCSPRSGDLSVYWYQQSLDQGLQFLIQYYNGEERAKGNILERFSAQQFPDLHSELNLSSLELGDSALYFCASSVGTSEETDTQYFGPGTRLTVL.

V usage is TRBV7-9 and J usage is TRBJ1-1; 7 nucleotides match TRBD1. This CDR3 comprises 15 residues. The V gene's germline CDR1 is SEHNR and CDR2 FQNEAQ (reference sequence). V lost 5 bases, J lost 7 bases, and 13 bases stayed unmatched. CDR3 in amino acids: CASSPKGGGLDEAFF. The CDR3 DNA reads TGTGCCAGCAGCCCCAAGGGAGGGGGCTTAGATGAAGCTTTCTTT. The whole variable domain, remainder taken from reference TRBV7-9 and TRBJ1-1, is DTGVSQNPRHKITKRGQNVTFRCDPISEHNRLYWYRQTLGQGPEFLTYFQNEAQLEKSRLLSDRFSAERPKGSFSTLEIQRTEQGDSAMYLCASSPKGGGLDEAFFGQGTRLTVV.

This clone was recorded a few times. The chain uses TRBV7-2 and TRBJ2-7, with a tentative D call TRBD2 (6 bases). CDR1 SGHTA and CDR2 FQGNSA come from the germline V gene. This CDR3 is 12 amino acids long. The germline V and J ends were trimmed by 5 bases and 3 bases, with 8 bases remaining between them. The CDR3 DNA follows: TGTGCCAGCAGCGAGACTAGCTACGAGCAGTACTTC. Amino acids: CASSETSYEQYF.

This clone was found a few times. The CDR3 is CASSIGGVGYTF. CDR3 sequence (DNA): TGCGCCAGCAGCATAGGTGGGGTAGGCTACACCTTC. The genes are TRBV5-1 and TRBJ1-2; D remains unclear. The germline CDR1 and CDR2 sequences are SGHRS and YFSETQ. The CDR3 is 12 amino acids. V lost 4 bases and J lost 8, with 12 bases in between.

The chain combines TRBV5-5 with TRBJ1-2, with D hard to call. The CDR3 runs to 14 residues. The germline V gene has CDR1 SGHKS and CDR2 YYEKEE (reference sequence). V shed 2 bases and J shed 2 bases, with 10 bases lying between them. CDR3 in amino acids: CASSFGRTNYGYTF. The CDR3 nucleotides are TGTGCCAGCAGCTTCGGACGGACCAACTATGGCTACACCTTC.

This chain joins TRBV5-1 and TRBJ1-5; perhaps TRBD1 as D (5 bases). The CDR3 loop spans 15 amino acids. With 4 bases removed from V and 4 bases from J, the gap between germline ends came to 15 bases. Germline values: CDR1 SGHRS, CDR2 YFSETQ. CDR3 amino acids: CASSQGGERNQPQHF. In nucleotides, the CDR3 is TGCGCCAGCAGCCAAGGAGGGGAACGAAATCAGCCCCAGCATTTT. The variable domain in full, with the rest retrieved from reference TRBV5-1 and TRBJ1-5, is KAGVTQTPRYLIKTRGQQVTLSCSPISGHRSVSWYQQTPGQGLQFLFEYFSETQRNKGNFPGRFSGRQFSNSRSEMNVSTLELGDSALYLCASSQGGERNQPQHFGDGTRLSIL.

The genes are TRBV6-5 and TRBJ1-4; no firm D call. V was clipped by 4 bases and J by 12 bases, with 12 bases between them. CDR1 and CDR2 (germline): MNHEY, SVGAGI. The CDR3 is made up of 12 amino acids. The CDR3, as DNA: TGTGCCAGCAGTTCCCCCAAAGGTGAACTGTTTTTT. The encoded protein is CASSSPKGELFF.

This clone was picked up a small number of times. The chain links TRBV7-9 to TRBJ1-1; TRBD1 matches 8 bases. Germline trimming cut 4 bases from V and 2 bases from J; bases unmatched to any gene: 6. Germline V gene sequence: CDR1 SEHNR, CDR2 FQNEAQ (reference sequence). The length of the CDR3 is 15 residues. In DNA, the CDR3 is TGTGCCAGCAGCTCGCCGACAGGGGCAAACACTGAAGCTTTCTTT. Protein sequence: CASSSPTGANTEAFF.

This clone was found a few times. J is TRBJ2-2 and V is TRBV6-4; tentative D call: TRBD1 (5 bases). V lost 2 bases and J 4 bases, leaving 5 bases between the germline ends. The CDR3 extends over 13 amino acids. Germline CDR1 is MRHNA and CDR2 is SNTAGT. CDR3 nucleotides: TGTGCCAGCAGTGACAGGGGCACCGGGGAGCTGTTTTTT. This sequence encodes CASSDRGTGELFF.

V gene TRBV28 combines with J gene TRBJ2-3, with 10 nucleotides matching TRBD2. There are 16 residues in the CDR3. Per the germline V gene, CDR1 is MDHEN and CDR2 is SYDVKM. Trimming cost V 6 bases and J 4 bases; bases outside gene matches: 10. CDR3 sequence (DNA): TGTGCCAGCAGCTCCAGGGCTAGCGGGAGCCCAGATACGCAGTATTTT. Protein: CASSSRASGSPDTQYF.

This clone was detected only a few times. V gene TRBV19 combines with J gene TRBJ2-3; D perhaps matches TRBD1 (5 bases). Trimming stripped 0 bases from V and 1 base from J, with 5 bases between. CDR3 length: 14 amino acids. Germline V lookup: CDR1 LNHDA, CDR2 SQIVND (reference sequence). CDR3 region: CASSIEGGTDTQYF. CDR3 in DNA: TGTGCCAGTAGTATAGAAGGGGGCACAGATACGCAGTATTTT.

The chain joins TRBV7-2 to TRBJ1-5; D is uncertain. Germline CDR1 and CDR2: SGHTA and FQGNSA. The V and J ends lost 5 bases and 7 bases respectively, with 9 bases between them. There are 12 residues in the CDR3. The CDR3 DNA reads TGTGCCAGCAGCCAGTCTGGACAGCCCCAGCATTTT. Translating gives CASSQSGQPQHF. The full variable domain, completed using reference TRBV7-2 and TRBJ1-5, is GAGVSQSPSNKVTEKGKDVELRCDPISGHTALYWYRQSLGQGLEFLIYFQGNSAPDKSGLPSDRFSAERTGGSVSTLTIQRTQQEDSAVYLCASSQSGQPQHFGDGTRLSIL.

This clone occurred a few times. This chain connects TRBV28 to TRBJ2-6; D remains ambiguous. Per the germline V gene, CDR1 is MDHEN and CDR2 is SYDVKM. With 7 bases removed from V and 4 bases from J, the gap between germline ends came to 17 bases. The CDR3 loop spans 16 amino acids. This CDR3 reads CASNPIRQAGANVLTF. The CDR3 DNA reads as TGTGCCAGCAACCCTATTAGGCAGGCCGGGGCCAACGTCCTGACTTTC. Full variable domain (remainder filled in from reference TRBV28 and TRBJ2-6): DVKVTQSSRYLVKRTGEKVFLECVQDMDHENMFWYRQDPGLGLRLIYFSYDVKMKEKGDIPEGYSVSREKKERFSLILESASTNQTSMYLCASNPIRQAGANVLTFGAGSRLTVL.

This clone was recorded a few times. This rearrangement joins TRBV9 to TRBJ2-1; 12 positions match TRBD1. The CDR3 loop spans 15 amino acids. Germline V CDR1 and CDR2: SGDLS, YYNGEE. V was clipped by 5 bases and J by 8 bases; unmatched bases: 8. CDR3 loop: CASRPGTGGLYEQFF. CDR3 coding DNA: TGTGCCAGCAGACCCGGGACAGGGGGCTTATATGAGCAGTTCTTC.

This rearrangement joins TRBV9 to TRBJ1-2; possibly TRBD1 for D (6 bases). The V end lost 4 bases, the J end lost 0 bases, and 16 bases lay between the germline ends. Germline V gene sequence: CDR1 SGDLS, CDR2 YYNGEE. This CDR3 has 16 residues. Here the CDR3 DNA reads TGTGCCAGCAGCCCACAGACAGGACGAACTAACTATGGCTACACCTTC. Amino acids: CASSPQTGRTNYGYTF.

This clone was observed a few times. This chain joins TRBV7-9 and TRBJ1-2; D remains unclear. V was shortened by 1 base and J by 8 bases, with 14 bases between the two germline ends. This CDR3 is 14 amino acids long. Germline-derived CDR1 and CDR2 are SEHNR and FQNEAQ (reference sequence). CDR3 sequence: CASSLGTTMLGYTF. CDR3 in DNA: TGTGCCAGCAGCTTAGGCACCACGATGTTAGGCTACACCTTC.

This clone was seen only a few times. The rearrangement uses TRBV2 and TRBJ2-3; no firm D call. This CDR3 is 12 amino acids long. Looked up from germline, CDR1 is SNHLY and CDR2 is FYNNEI. V gave up 6 bases and J gave up 8 bases, with 12 bases separating them. The chain's CDR3 is CASSEKRVTQYF. CDR3 sequence (DNA): TGTGCCAGCAGCGAGAAAAGGGTTACGCAGTATTTT.

This clone was seen ten or more times. The V gene is TRBV14, the J gene TRBJ2-1; no reliable D call. Germline V CDR1 and CDR2: SGHDN, FVKESK. The V and J ends lost 3 bases and 6 bases respectively, with 9 bases between them. CDR3 length: 13 residues. CDR3 nucleotides: TGTGCCAGCAGCCATGTATCGAGCAATGAGCAGTTCTTC. Protein: CASSHVSSNEQFF.